Reported below is one T cell receptor beta chain. The antigen is not known. The sample holds other DNA sequences that translate to the same CDR3. Trimming removed 4 bases at V and 1 base at J, with 8 bases between. CDR3 length equals 13 residues. The germline V gene has CDR1 SNHLY and CDR2 FYNNEI. This sample was taken from a study of cytomegalovirus exposure and HLA in healthy donors. In the PCR, 60 Vbeta and 13 Jbeta primers were used. This table comes from immunoSEQ multiplex PCR, and its TCRdb copy is limited to in-frame clones, with some not included. The data show 170,000 or so clones, 60% to 85% seen once. General study findings and limits: Among TCR beta chains, those listed as cytomegalovirus-associated numbered over 150. Follow-up analysis later connected one missense variant in DCLRE1C with trimming of TCR beta V- and J-genes.

The rearrangement joins TRBV2 to TRBJ2-7; weak D call: TRBD1 (6 bases). The clonotype comes from a woman in her fifties or sixties in good health and CMV-seropositive. Input material: PBMCs. In DNA, the CDR3 is TGTGCCAGCAGTGTGGACAGTTCCTACGAGCAGTACTTC. Its protein is CASSVDSSYEQYF. The full variable domain, in which reference TRBV2 and TRBJ2-7 provide the parts outside the CDR3, is EPEVTQTPSHQVTQMGQEVILRCVPISNHLYFYWYRQILGQKVEFLVSFYNNEISEKSEIFDDQFSVERPDGSNFTLKIRSTKLEDSAMYFCASSVDSSYEQYFGPGTRLTVT.